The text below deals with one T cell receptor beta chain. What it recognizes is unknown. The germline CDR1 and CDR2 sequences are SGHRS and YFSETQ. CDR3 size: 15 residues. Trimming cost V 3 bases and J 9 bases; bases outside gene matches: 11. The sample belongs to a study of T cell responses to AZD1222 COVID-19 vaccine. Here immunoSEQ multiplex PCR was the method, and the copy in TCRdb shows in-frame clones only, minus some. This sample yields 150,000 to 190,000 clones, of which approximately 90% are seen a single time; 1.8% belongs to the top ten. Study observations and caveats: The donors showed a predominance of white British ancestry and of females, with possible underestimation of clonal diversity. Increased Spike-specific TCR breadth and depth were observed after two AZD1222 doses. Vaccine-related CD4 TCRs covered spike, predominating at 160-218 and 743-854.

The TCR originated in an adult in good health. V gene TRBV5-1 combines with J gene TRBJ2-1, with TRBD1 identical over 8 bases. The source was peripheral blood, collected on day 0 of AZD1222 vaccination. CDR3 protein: CASSWGDRRRAEQFF. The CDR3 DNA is TGCGCCAGCAGCTGGGGGGACAGGCGGCGTGCTGAGCAGTTCTTC.